The TCR beta chain under discussion was sequenced for a study of blood T cell repertoires in COVID-19. Turning to the study itself: Samples came from the United States, Italy and Spain, spanning acute and convalescent COVID-19. The cDNA or gDNA used as material had been derived from T cells, B-cell-depleted T cells, or PBMCs.

Trimming took 0 bases from V and 2 from J; bases not matched to a gene: 3. Germline CDR1 and CDR2: SGHRS and YFSETQ. The CDR3 totals 15 residues. Method: immunoSEQ multiplex PCR; TCRdb's copy keeps in-frame clones and lacks some. The repertoire holds 85,000 to 100,000 clones, approximately 86% seen once, with approximately 2% in the top ten. Followed over time, Seattle patients had been enrolled while infection was active. The sample was peripheral blood. This sequence joins TRBV5-1 and TRBJ1-2, with 8 bases that match TRBD1. The sequence was obtained from a man aged 45-65 years with COVID-19, enrolled during active disease. CDR3 DNA: TGCGCCAGCAGCTTGGCGGACAGGGCAAACTATGGCTACACCTTC. It is translated as CASSLADRANYGYTF.